A few counts support the clone carrying this T cell receptor (beta chain). The data are from a study of blood T cell repertoires in COVID-19. About the study: Acute-phase and convalescent COVID-19 samples originated in the United States, Italy and Spain.

Losses at the gene ends were 8 bases for V and 2 bases for J; bases not matched to a gene: 8. Germline V gives CDR1 MNHEY, CDR2 SVGAGI. The CDR3 runs 15 residues. Original methodology: Estimated nucleated cell counts came from reference gene primer amplification. Sequencing was performed with immunoSEQ multiplex PCR; in TCRdb, only in-frame clones are kept and a portion is missing. That table is the source of V, J and clone size, and D and trimming were worked out from the DNA. The sample has some 210,000 clones; roughly 84% are singletons. This TCR came from a human donor in a cohort sampled during active COVID-19. Source material: peripheral blood. This chain links TRBV6-5 with TRBJ2-2, with 7 bases identical to TRBD1. The CDR3 protein is CASGRQGFNTGELFF. CDR3 sequence (DNA): TGTGCCAGCGGAAGACAGGGTTTCAACACCGGGGAGCTGTTTTTT.